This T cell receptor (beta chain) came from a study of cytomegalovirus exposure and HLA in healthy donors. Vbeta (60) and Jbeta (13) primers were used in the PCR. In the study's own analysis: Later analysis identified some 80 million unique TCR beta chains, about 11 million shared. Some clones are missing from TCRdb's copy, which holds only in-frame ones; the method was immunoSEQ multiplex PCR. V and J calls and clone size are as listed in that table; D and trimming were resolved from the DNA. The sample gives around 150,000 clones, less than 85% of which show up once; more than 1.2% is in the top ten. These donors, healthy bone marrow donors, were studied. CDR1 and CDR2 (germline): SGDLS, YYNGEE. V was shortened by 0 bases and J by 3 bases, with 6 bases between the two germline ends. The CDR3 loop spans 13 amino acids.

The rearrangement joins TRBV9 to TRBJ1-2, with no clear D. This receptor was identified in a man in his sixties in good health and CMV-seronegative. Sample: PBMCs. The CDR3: CASSVAQHYGYTF. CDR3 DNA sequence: TGTGCCAGCAGCGTAGCACAGCACTATGGCTACACCTTC.